The rows below give T cell receptor beta chains drawn from one sample of a study of vaccination and CD4 T cells after COVID-19. TCRdb passed the PCR reads through MiXCR, listing each CDR3 protein once. The sample includes about 4,500 distinct CDR3 sequences, around 60% seen only once; the top ten take around 33%. The antigens these receptors bind are not known. Sequencing was performed on CD4+ T cells from blood, cultured in vitro. These receptor sequences come from a human donor in good health. The CDR3 runs from the conserved cysteine through the conserved F or W. D genes are given only for firm matches. Not every row has a clone size; where given, it reads once, few, many or a size class.

CDR3 protein | CDR3 DNA | V gene | D gene | clone size | J gene
CATSDSGQGHEKLFF | TGTGCCACCAGTGACTCGGGACAGGGGCACGAAAAACTGTTTTTT | TRBV24-1 | TRBD1 | - | TRBJ1-4
CASSTPGQGNYGYTF | TGTGCCAGCAGTACCCCCGGACAGGGGAACTATGGCTACACCTTC | TRBV28 | TRBD1 | - | TRBJ1-2
CATSGWTGDEQFF | TGTGCCACCAGTGGTTGGACAGGCGATGAGCAGTTCTTC | TRBV24-1 | TRBD1 | - | TRBJ2-1
CASSYSPGGPYEQYF | TGTGCCAGCAGTTACTCTCCCGGGGGACCCTACGAGCAGTACTTC | TRBV6-5 | - | few | TRBJ2-7
CATSRGQGATWGYTF | TGTGCCACCAGCAGAGGCCAGGGGGCAACGTGGGGCTACACCTTC | TRBV15 | TRBD1 | few | TRBJ1-2
CASSLEGGRGGETQYF | TGTGCCAGCAGCTTAGAAGGCGGGAGAGGGGGAGAGACCCAGTACTTC | TRBV7-9 | - | - | TRBJ2-5
CASSIDGTQHNEQFF | TGTGCCAGTAGTATAGACGGGACTCAGCACAATGAGCAGTTCTTC | TRBV19 | - | once | TRBJ2-1
CASSWGQVNTEAFF | TGTGCCAGCAGCTGGGGACAGGTGAACACTGAAGCTTTCTTT | TRBV5-4 | TRBD1 | - | TRBJ1-1
CSATTGRNTEAFF | TGCAGTGCCACGACAGGGCGGAACACTGAAGCTTTCTTT | TRBV20-1 | TRBD1 | few | TRBJ1-1
CASSLHPGQTAYEQYF | TGTGCCAGCAGCTTACATCCGGGTCAGACAGCCTACGAGCAGTACTTC | TRBV5-6 | - | few | TRBJ2-7
CSARAGQSNSNQPQHF | TGCAGTGCTAGGGCGGGACAGTCGAATAGCAATCAGCCCCAGCATTTT | TRBV20-1 | TRBD1 | - | TRBJ1-5
CASSLSSGGIYEQYF | TGTGCCAGCAGCTTATCGTCAGGGGGCATCTACGAGCAGTACTTC | TRBV7-2 | TRBD1 | - | TRBJ2-7
CASTFGGDNYGYTF | TGTGCCAGTACCTTTGGGGGGGATAACTATGGCTACACCTTC | TRBV19 | - | few | TRBJ1-2
CASSVAGGGATGELFF | TGTGCCAGCAGCGTAGCGGGCGGGGGGGCTACCGGGGAGCTGTTTTTT | TRBV9 | TRBD2 | - | TRBJ2-2
CASSFDPDTDTQYF | TGTGCCAGCAGCTTTGACCCGGACACAGATACGCAGTATTTT | TRBV7-2 | - | - | TRBJ2-3
CSASRWEVAGQSLQETQYF | TGCAGTGCTAGCCGATGGGAGGTAGCGGGCCAATCGCTCCAAGAGACCCAGTACTTC | TRBV20-1 | TRBD2 | - | TRBJ2-5
CASSAGRMSFYGYTF | TGCGCCAGCAGTGCGGGCCGGATGAGTTTCTATGGCTACACCTTC | TRBV5-1 | - | - | TRBJ1-2
CASTSTSHGGYTF | TGTGCCAGCACCTCGACATCCCACGGTGGCTACACCTTC | TRBV28 | - | - | TRBJ1-2
CAWSYRDRSQPQHF | TGTGCCTGGAGTTACAGGGACCGGAGTCAGCCCCAGCATTTT | TRBV30 | - | - | TRBJ1-5
CASSPQLSNQPQHF | TGTGCCAGCAGCCCCCAGCTTAGCAATCAGCCCCAGCATTTT | TRBV5-5 | - | - | TRBJ1-5
CASSLWGLETQYF | TGTGCCAGCAGCTTGTGGGGTCTGGAGACCCAGTACTTC | TRBV7-9 | - | - | TRBJ2-5
CASSEAGGANVLTF | TGTGCCAGCAGTGAAGCGGGGGGGGCCAACGTCCTGACTTTC | TRBV6-1 | - | - | TRBJ2-6
CASRQGQKTEAFF | TGTGCCAGCAGGCAGGGTCAGAAAACTGAAGCTTTCTTT | TRBV6-1 | - | few | TRBJ1-1
CASSLQGLRVSEQFF | TGTGCCAGCAGCTTACAGGGGTTGAGGGTTAGCGAGCAGTTCTTC | TRBV7-9 | - | - | TRBJ2-1
CISVSEGVWGAIRYEQYF | - | TRBV7-5 | - | medium-sized | TRBJ2-7
CASADRGTQPQHF | TGTGCCAGCGCTGACAGGGGAACGCAGCCCCAGCATTTT | TRBV19 | TRBD1 | once | TRBJ1-5
CASSINTYGYTF | TGTGCCAGTAGTATCAATACCTATGGCTACACCTTC | TRBV19 | - | - | TRBJ1-2
CASSQDWGIEAFF | TGTGCCAGCAGCCAAGACTGGGGGATTGAAGCTTTCTTT | TRBV3-1 | - | medium-sized | TRBJ1-1
CASSSGLSTEAFF | TGTGCCAGCAGCTCTGGGCTTAGCACTGAAGCTTTCTTT | TRBV7-2 | - | - | TRBJ1-1
CASRTVGRGRAKNIQYF | TGTGCCAGCAGGACGGTGGGGAGGGGGCGCGCCAAAAACATTCAGTACTTC | TRBV27 | - | - | TRBJ2-4
CASSMEDISGMNTEAFF | TGTGCCAGTAGTATGGAGGACATTTCCGGCATGAACACTGAAGCTTTCTTT | TRBV19 | - | - | TRBJ1-1
CSATISSGEQYF | TGCAGTGCTACCATCTCTAGCGGCGAGCAGTACTTC | TRBV20-1 | TRBD2 | - | TRBJ2-7
CASRRTGGPYEQYF | TGCGCCAGCAGAAGGACAGGGGGCCCCTACGAGCAGTACTTC | TRBV10-1 | TRBD1 | - | TRBJ2-7
CASSASTGTYEQYF | TGTGCCAGCAGTGCTTCGACAGGAACCTACGAGCAGTACTTC | TRBV6-1 | - | few | TRBJ2-7
CASSQIAGINEQFF | TGTGCCAGCAGCCAAATAGCGGGGATTAATGAGCAGTTCTTC | TRBV7-8 | TRBD2 | - | TRBJ2-1
CAGSLPGGWVGGYTF | TGTGCCGGCAGTCTACCAGGGGGCTGGGTGGGTGGCTACACCTTC | TRBV28 | TRBD1 | - | TRBJ1-2
CASSYPRVGGVEAFF | TGTGCCAGCAGTTACCCCCGAGTAGGAGGGGTTGAAGCTTTCTTT | TRBV6-2/TRBV6-3 | - | few | TRBJ1-1
CASSVLQTYEQYF | TGCGCCAGCAGTGTCCTACAGACCTACGAGCAGTACTTC | TRBV10-2 | - | medium-sized | TRBJ2-7
CASADLEWGSSYEQYF | TGTGCCAGCGCCGACCTAGAGTGGGGGAGCTCCTACGAGCAGTACTTC | TRBV27 | - | - | TRBJ2-7
CASSLVTGSNQPQHF | TGTGCCAGCAGCTTAGTGACAGGGAGCAATCAGCCCCAGCATTTT | TRBV7-2 | TRBD1 | - | TRBJ1-5
CSATQTAPNSPLHF | TGCAGTGCTACCCAGACAGCACCAAATTCACCCCTCCACTTT | TRBV20-1 | - | - | TRBJ1-6
CASSSQVTEAFF | TGTGCCAGCAGTTCACAAGTCACTGAAGCTTTCTTT | TRBV28 | - | - | TRBJ1-1
CASSRVQPQHF | TGTGCCAGCAGCCGAGTCCAGCCCCAGCATTTT | TRBV28 | - | few | TRBJ1-5
CASIPLSPGGYGYTF | TGTGCCAGCATCCCCTTATCGCCAGGGGGATATGGCTACACCTTC | TRBV6-1 | TRBD1 | few | TRBJ1-2
CASSYTRHNYGYTF | TGTGCCAGCAGTTACACCCGACACAACTATGGCTACACCTTC | TRBV6-2/TRBV6-3 | - | - | TRBJ1-2
CASNAGGYNYGYTF | TGTGCCAGCAACGCAGGGGGATATAACTATGGCTACACCTTC | TRBV2 | TRBD1 | few | TRBJ1-2
CASSPMGGMTDTQYF | TGTGCCAGCAGCCCTATGGGAGGGATGACAGATACGCAGTATTTT | TRBV7-2 | TRBD2 | few | TRBJ2-3
CASKSPYTDTQYF | TGTGCCAGCAAATCCCCTTACACAGATACGCAGTATTTT | TRBV6-2/TRBV6-3 | - | - | TRBJ2-3
CASSVRGRAHNEQFF | TGCGCCAGCAGTGTTCGCGGGAGGGCCCACAATGAGCAGTTCTTC | TRBV10-1 | TRBD2 | - | TRBJ2-1
CASSLEPAGGGGNTGELFF | TGTGCCAGCAGCTTAGAACCAGCGGGAGGCGGGGGGAACACCGGGGAGCTGTTTTTT | TRBV7-6 | TRBD2 | - | TRBJ2-2
CASSYAPEQYF | TGTGCCAGCAGCTATGCCCCCGAGCAGTACTTC | TRBV7-8 | - | - | TRBJ2-7
CASTFGGSGANVLTF | TGTGCCAGCACCTTCGGGGGCTCTGGGGCCAACGTCCTGACTTTC | TRBV19 | - | - | TRBJ2-6
CASSQERNFGHIYGYTF | TGCGCCAGCAGCCAAGAGAGAAACTTTGGACACATCTATGGCTACACCTTC | TRBV4-3 | - | - | TRBJ1-2
CSARNQQGSLLSPPHF | TGCAGTGCTAGAAACCAACAGGGAAGTCTTTTATCACCCCCCCACTTT | TRBV20-1 | - | - | TRBJ1-6
CASSLSLNTEAFF | TGTGCCAGCAGCTTATCTCTGAACACTGAAGCTTTCTTT | TRBV7-7 | - | few | TRBJ1-1
CASSLALQGGNTIYF | TGTGCCAGCAGCTTAGCGCTCCAGGGAGGAAACACCATATATTTT | TRBV7-8 | - | few | TRBJ1-3
CASSLAGVGGYTF | TGTGCCAGCAGCTTAGCGGGGGTAGGAGGCTACACCTTC | TRBV7-2 | - | large | TRBJ1-2
CSAEVSETQYF | TGCAGTGCTGAGGTATCAGAGACCCAGTACTTC | TRBV20-1 | - | - | TRBJ2-5
CASSFRDGLYGYTF | TGTGCCAGCAGTTTCAGAGACGGCCTTTATGGCTACACCTTC | TRBV27 | - | - | TRBJ1-2
CSARGETGNQPQHF | TGCAGTGCTAGAGGCGAGACAGGGAATCAGCCCCAGCATTTT | TRBV20-1 | TRBD1 | few | TRBJ1-5